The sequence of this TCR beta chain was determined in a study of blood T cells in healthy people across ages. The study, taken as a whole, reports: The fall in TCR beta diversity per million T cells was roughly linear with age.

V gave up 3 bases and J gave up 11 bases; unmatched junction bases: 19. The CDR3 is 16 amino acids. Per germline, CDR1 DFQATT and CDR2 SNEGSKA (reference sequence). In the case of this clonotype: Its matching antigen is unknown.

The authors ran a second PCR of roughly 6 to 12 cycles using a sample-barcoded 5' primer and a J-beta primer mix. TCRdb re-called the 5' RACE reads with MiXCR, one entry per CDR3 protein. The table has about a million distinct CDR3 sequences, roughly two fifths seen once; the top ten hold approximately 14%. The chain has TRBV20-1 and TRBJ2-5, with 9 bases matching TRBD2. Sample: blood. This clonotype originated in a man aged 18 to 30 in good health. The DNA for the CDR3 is TGCAGTGCTAGTGCCTTAACGGGACTAGCTATCGATGAGCAGTACTTC. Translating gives CSASALTGLAIDEQYF.